This passage covers 11 T cell receptor beta chains from one sample sequenced in a study of response to subunit inactivated influenza vaccine. MiXCR, applied by TCRdb to the RT-PCR reads, yields one record per CDR3 protein. The sample gives roughly 650,000 distinct CDR3 sequences, about 15% of which show up once; under 14% is in the top ten. Sequencing was performed on PBMCs from blood, taken roughly 12 days after vaccination. The receptors originated from a man in his fifties or sixties who received an inactivated influenza vaccine.

This clonotype was found a few times. The chain joins TRBV29-1 to TRBJ2-2, with 9 bases aligning to TRBD2. Trimming took 3 bases from V and 3 from J; bases not matched to a gene: 8. Germline V gene lookup returns CDR1 SQVTM and CDR2 ANQGSEA. The CDR3 loop spans 16 amino acids. As DNA, the CDR3 is TGCAGCGTTGACATGGGAGCGGGGGGTTACACCGGGGAGCTGTTTTTT. As protein: CSVDMGAGGYTGELFF.

This clonotype was detected many times. CDR3 amino acids: CASSPGGVISYNEQFF. The CDR3 nucleotides are TGTGCCAGCAGCCCGGGGGGGGTTATCTCCTACAATGAGCAGTTCTTC. This chain links TRBV12-3 or TRBV12-4 with TRBJ2-1, with 8 positions matching TRBD2. With V trimmed by 6 bases and J by 0 bases, 7 bases remained unmatched. This CDR3 is built from 16 residues.

This clonotype was detected once. This rearrangement joins TRBV12-3 or TRBV12-4 to TRBJ1-5; perhaps TRBD1 as D (6 bases). This CDR3 spans 15 amino acids. The V and J ends lost 0 bases and 6 bases respectively, with 12 bases between them. This CDR3 is CASSLAGGGSQPQHF. The CDR3 bases are TGTGCCAGCAGTTTAGCAGGGGGAGGTAGTCAGCCCCAGCATTTT.

The chain is built from TRBV24-1 and TRBJ2-3, with D perhaps TRBD1 or TRBD2 (6 bases each). CDR1 is KGHDR and CDR2 is SFDVKD in the germline V gene. The CDR3 spans 14 residues. Deletions cut 5 bases from V and 5 bases from J, with 13 bases between. CDR3 residues: CATSGIGGQDTQYF. The CDR3, as DNA: TGTGCCACCAGTGGGATAGGGGGGCAAGATACGCAGTATTTT.

The chain recombines TRBV20-1 with TRBJ2-2; 8 bases match TRBD1. In germline, CDR1 is DFQATT, CDR2 SNEGSKA (reference sequence). V dropped 3 bases and J dropped 6; count of bases not matched to a gene: 3. The CDR3 covers 13 residues. CDR3 in DNA: TGCAGTGCTAGCTCGACAGGGGCCGGGGAGCTGTTTTTT. Its translation is CSASSTGAGELFF.

This clonotype was picked up one time. Germline and junction disagree at one end, which may indicate a read error. The J gene is TRBJ2-7, the V gene TRBV19, with TRBD2 as a possible D gene (6 bases). Germline V gene sequence: CDR1 LNHDA, CDR2 SQIVND (reference sequence). The CDR3 contains 12 residues. CDR3: CASSAGPSPSEF. DNA of the CDR3: TGTGCCAGTAGTGCGGGACCGTCCCCAAGTGAGTTC.

This rearrangement joins TRBV20-1 to TRBJ2-7; the match to TRBD1 covers 7 bases. V was clipped by 6 bases and J by 2 bases; unmatched bases: 10. There are 14 residues in the CDR3. Germline V gene data show CDR1 as DFQATT and CDR2 as SNEGSKA (reference sequence). DNA for the CDR3: TGCAGTGCCATACAAGGGACAGCAACCTACGAGCAGTACTTC. Its translation: CSAIQGTATYEQYF.

The chain couples TRBV25-1 to TRBJ2-7; D unresolved. Trimming took 5 bases from V and 4 from J, leaving 12 bases between them. The CDR3 has 13 residues. In germline, CDR1 is MGHDK, CDR2 SYGVNS. The CDR3 region has the DNA TGTGCCAGCAGTCCTCCGATAGATTACGAGCAGTACTTC. This codes for CASSPPIDYEQYF.

This clonotype was detected only a few times. The chain recombines TRBV7-9 with TRBJ1-1, with TRBD1 identical over 10 bases. The CDR3 is 15 residues long. In germline, CDR1 is SEHNR, CDR2 FQNEAQ (reference sequence). With 5 bases clipped from V and 1 base from J, the junction kept 4 bases outside the gene matches. CDR3 nucleotide sequence: TGTGCCAGCAGCACCCGGACAGGGGGGAACACTGAAGCTTTCTTT. The encoded protein is CASSTRTGGNTEAFF.

The chain is built from TRBV20-1 and TRBJ1-2; D perhaps matches TRBD1 (6 bases). Germline V gives CDR1 DFQATT, CDR2 SNEGSKA (reference sequence). V was shortened by 3 bases and J by 3 bases, with 14 bases between the two germline ends. The CDR3 is made up of 14 amino acids. CDR3 nucleotide sequence: TGCAGTGCTAGGGCCACAGGGTCGGACTATGGCTACACCTTC. Translating gives CSARATGSDYGYTF.

The chain links TRBV5-1 to TRBJ2-3; TRBD1 agrees at 7 bases. The germline gives CDR1 SGHRS, CDR2 YFSETQ. CDR3 length equals 15 residues. The junction had 4 bases not matched to a gene; V was cut back by 1 base and J by 2 bases. The CDR3 spells CASSLRDSSTDTQYF. The CDR3 DNA sequence: TGCGCCAGCAGCTTGCGGGACAGCTCCACAGATACGCAGTATTTT.